The 24 T cell receptor beta chains below come from one sample, sequenced in a study of Graves' ophthalmopathy and Graves' hyperthyroidism. Amplification from RNA transcripts yielded the TCR beta CDR3 regions. Second-round multiplex PCR came after first-round RT-PCR with HTBI primers. TCRdb re-called the multiplex PCR reads through MiXCR, storing one row per CDR3 protein. The sample carries roughly 700,000 distinct CDR3 sequences, roughly 41% recorded once. Sequences were obtained from peripheral blood. The receptors originated from an adult man with Graves' ophthalmopathy.

The chain combines TRBV2 with TRBJ1-4; 10 bases match TRBD1. CDR3 length: 14 amino acids. The germline CDR1 and CDR2 sequences are SNHLY and FYNNEI. Trimming took 6 bases from V and 8 from J; bases not matched to a gene: 6. CDR3 residues: CASRAGTGVEKLFF. The CDR3, as DNA: TGTGCCAGCAGAGCCGGGACAGGGGTGGAAAAACTGTTTTTT. Full variable domain (missing parts from reference TRBV2 and TRBJ1-4): EPEVTQTPSHQVTQMGQEVILRCVPISNHLYFYWYRQILGQKVEFLVSFYNNEISEKSEIFDDQFSVERPDGSNFTLKIRSTKLEDSAMYFCASRAGTGVEKLFFGSGTQLSVL.

Concerning this clonotype itself: A clone one base away is much larger, so this may be a read error. This CDR3 is missing its conserved last phenylalanine or tryptophan, likely due to a read error. The chain combines TRBV12-3 or TRBV12-4 with TRBJ1-1; TRBD1 aligns across 7 bases. The V gene end was trimmed by 6 bases and the J gene end by 8 bases; junction bases not matched to a gene: 6. This CDR3 comprises 12 residues. CDR3 in amino acids: CASSKPGQEAFL. In nucleotides, the CDR3 is TGTGCCAGCAGCAAACCGGGACAGGAAGCTTTCTTG.

As regards this clonotype: Since a much larger clone is just one base distant, this may be a read error. The CDR3 spells CACSLLGANTEAFF. CDR3 DNA: TGTGCCTGCAGCTTATTAGGGGCTAACACTGAAGCTTTCTTT. The V and J genes are TRBV7-3 and TRBJ1-1; D is perhaps TRBD1 (5 bases). Germline V CDR1 and CDR2: SGHTA, FQGTGA. This CDR3 region has 14 residues.

The chain is built from TRBV25-1 and TRBJ1-1; maybe TRBD1 (6 bases). Germline loops: CDR1 MGHDK, CDR2 SYGVNS. There are 13 residues in the CDR3. Trimming took off 5 bases at V and 4 bases at J, with 11 bases between the two ends. The CDR3 loop reads CASSSGHATEAFF. DNA for the CDR3: TGTGCCAGCAGTTCGGGACACGCCACTGAAGCTTTCTTT.

The sample holds many counts of this clonotype. The chain is built from TRBV7-9 and TRBJ2-5; no firm D call. In germline, CDR1 is SEHNR, CDR2 FQNEAQ (reference sequence). The germline V and J ends were trimmed by 5 bases and 5 bases, with 6 bases remaining between them. The CDR3 is made up of 11 amino acids. CDR3 loop: CASSSRETQYF. The DNA for the CDR3 is TGTGCCAGCAGCAGCCGGGAGACCCAGTACTTC.

Turning to this clonotype: The junction does not match germline at one end; this may be a read error. The V gene is TRBV10-2, the J gene TRBJ1-2; D possibly corresponds to TRBD1 (5 bases). This CDR3 comprises 14 residues. Germline V CDR1 and CDR2: WSHSY, SAAADI. DNA for the CDR3: TGTGCCAGCAGTGAAGGGGACGGAAACTATGGCTACACCTTC. It specifies CASSEGDGNYGYTF.

V usage is TRBV25-1 and J usage is TRBJ2-5; D is uncertain. Trimming removed 5 bases at V and 5 bases at J, with 9 bases between. The germline gives CDR1 MGHDK, CDR2 SYGVNS. The CDR3 is made up of 12 amino acids. CDR3 DNA sequence: TGTGCCAGCAGTATGAGTCTGGAGACCCAGTACTTC. Translating it yields CASSMSLETQYF.

The CDR3 loop is CASSVDRGSQETQYF. As DNA, the CDR3 is TGTGCCAGCAGCGTAGATCGGGGTAGCCAAGAGACCCAGTACTTC. The chain uses TRBV9 and TRBJ2-5; a possible D gene is TRBD2 (5 bases). The CDR3 has 15 residues. Germline V lookup: CDR1 SGDLS, CDR2 YYNGEE. V shed 0 bases and J shed 1 base, with 10 bases lying between them.

J is TRBJ2-2 and V is TRBV20-1; a weak D match, TRBD2 (5 bases). CDR1 is DFQATT and CDR2 is SNEGSKA in the germline V gene (reference sequence). CDR3 length equals 14 residues. Trimming shortened V by 0 bases and J by 6 bases, and 11 bases separated the two germline ends. As DNA, the CDR3 is TGCAGTGCTAGAGAGGTCTCGAGGGCCGGGGAGCTGTTTTTT. Protein: CSAREVSRAGELFF.

The sample holds many counts of this clonotype. The chain links TRBV7-6 to TRBJ2-7, with 7 nucleotides matching TRBD1. The CDR3 sequence is 13 residues long. With 5 bases clipped from V and 0 bases from J, the junction kept 1 base outside the gene matches. Germline CDR1 reads SGHVS; CDR2 reads FNYEAQ. The CDR3 sequence is CASSEGASYEQYF. In DNA, the CDR3 is TGTGCCAGCAGCGAGGGGGCCTCCTACGAGCAGTACTTC.

This rearrangement joins TRBV2 to TRBJ1-3, with D uncertain. The CDR3 has 13 amino acids. V lost 8 bases to trimming and J lost 6 bases, with 14 bases between them. CDR1 is SNHLY, CDR2 FYNNEI, per germline. The CDR3 DNA sequence: TGTGCCAGCGGGGTGGGTGGGGAAAACACCATATATTTT. This translates into CASGVGGENTIYF.

This clonotype was counted a few times. One end of the junction does not line up with germline, which may come from a read error. The CDR3 nucleotides read TGCGCCAGCAGACGGGCGAATAATTCACCCCTCCACTTT. This gives the protein CASRRANNSPLHF. The chain has TRBV7-6 and TRBJ1-6; D is unresolved. CDR1 and CDR2 from the germline V gene are SGHVS and FNYEAQ. CDR3 length: 13 amino acids.

This clonotype has just a few counts. At one boundary the junction diverges from the germline segment, which might be a read error. The genes are TRBV24-1 and TRBJ1-3; 10 positions agree with TRBD1. Germline V gives CDR1 KGHDR, CDR2 SFDVKD. There are 16 residues in the CDR3. DNA of the CDR3: TGTGCCTCCAGTGATGCGGACAGGGGGAATGGAAACACCATATATTTT. Encoded protein: CASSDADRGNGNTIYF.

This clonotype was picked up many times. The chain links TRBV25-1 to TRBJ1-4, with a tentative D call TRBD1 (5 bases). The length of the CDR3 is 13 residues. V shed 5 bases and J shed 5 bases, with 9 bases lying between them. Germline V CDR1 and CDR2: MGHDK, SYGVNS. CDR3 nucleotides: TGTGCCAGCAGTTTCGGGGCGAATGAAAAACTGTTTTTT. This codes for CASSFGANEKLFF.

The V and J genes are TRBV20-1 and TRBJ2-7; D gene unclear. Between the trimmed V and J ends, which lost 0 bases and 4 bases, there was a span of 10 bases. CDR1 and CDR2 from the germline V gene are DFQATT and SNEGSKA (reference sequence). This CDR3 is built from 13 residues. CDR3 in amino acids: CSAREGSGYEQYF. CDR3 DNA sequence: TGCAGTGCTAGAGAAGGTTCTGGGTACGAGCAGTACTTC.

The chain links TRBV7-9 to TRBJ2-7; 10 bases fit TRBD2. The germline V gene encodes CDR1 SEHNR and CDR2 FQNEAQ (reference sequence). V lost 6 bases, J lost 6 bases, and 11 bases stayed unmatched. The CDR3 runs to 15 residues. CDR3 in amino acids: CASRKTGTSALEQYF. Written as DNA, the CDR3 is TGTGCCAGCAGGAAAACCGGGACTAGCGCTCTCGAGCAGTACTTC.

This clonotype was observed a few times. The chain is built from TRBV6-6 and TRBJ2-7, with D hard to call. CDR1 is MNHNY, CDR2 SVGAGI, per germline (reference sequence). Deletions cut 10 bases from V and 4 bases from J, with 11 bases between. This CDR3 has 11 residues. CDR3 residues: CATLKNYEQYF. CDR3 coding DNA: TGTGCCACCCTGAAGAATTACGAGCAGTACTTC.

To note about this clonotype: The junction shows a germline mismatch at one end, possibly a read error. The chain links TRBV11-2 to TRBJ2-7, with D perhaps TRBD1 or TRBD2 (7 bases each). This CDR3 contains 16 residues. CDR1 and CDR2 from the germline V gene are SGHAT and FQNNGV. CDR3: CASSSPGGDRTYEQYF. CDR3 coding DNA: TGTGCCAGTAGCTCCCCTGGGGGGGACAGAACCTACGAGCAGTACTTC.

The chain joins TRBV20-1 to TRBJ2-7, with D possibly being TRBD1 (5 bases). V lost 5 bases and J lost 1, with 12 bases in between. The CDR3 contains 13 residues. Per germline, CDR1 DFQATT and CDR2 SNEGSKA (reference sequence). As DNA, the CDR3 is TGCAGTGCTTTGGGGCAGGGATCCTACGAGCAGTACTTC. This codes for CSALGQGSYEQYF.

The chain combines TRBV20-1 with TRBJ1-6, with 8 bases lining up with TRBD1. This CDR3 spans 16 amino acids. V lost 0 bases to trimming and J lost 7 bases; unmatched junction nucleotides: 8. Germline CDR1 DFQATT, CDR2 SNEGSKA (reference sequence). Here the CDR3 DNA reads TGCAGTGCTAGAGATTCAGGGGGCAGTTGGAATTCACCCCTCCACTTT. Encoded protein: CSARDSGGSWNSPLHF.

This chain connects TRBV29-1 to TRBJ1-2, with D unresolved. The CDR3 is made up of 12 amino acids. CDR1 is SQVTM, CDR2 ANQGSEA, per germline. Trimming removed 7 bases at V and 4 bases at J, with 13 bases between. The CDR3 spells CSGEQDLYGYTF. CDR3 nucleotides: TGCAGCGGCGAGCAGGACCTCTATGGCTACACCTTC. Based on the CDR3 plus reference TRBV29-1 and TRBJ1-2, the full variable domain is SAVISQKPSRDICQRGTSLTIQCQVDSQVTMMFWYRQQPGQSLTLIATANQGSEATYESGFVIDKFPISRPNLTFSTLTVSNMSPEDSSIYLCSGEQDLYGYTFGSGTRLTVV.

This clonotype came up a few times. The chain combines TRBV9 with TRBJ2-5; 12 nucleotides agree with TRBD2. The V gene's germline CDR1 is SGDLS and CDR2 YYNGEE. This CDR3 comprises 16 residues. Trimming took 4 bases from V and 9 from J; bases not matched to a gene: 13. DNA of the CDR3: TGTGCCAGCAGCTCGGGGACTAGCGGGCCCCCCGGGGCCCAGTACTTC. Protein sequence: CASSSGTSGPPGAQYF.

The chain carries TRBV29-1 and TRBJ2-7, with a possible D match to TRBD1 (5 bases). The CDR3 has 12 amino acids. V was cut by 7 bases and J by 2 bases, with 12 bases left in between. Germline V gene data show CDR1 as SQVTM and CDR2 as ANQGSEA. CDR3 in amino acids: CSGARAAYEQYF. CDR3 DNA sequence: TGCAGCGGAGCCAGGGCGGCCTACGAGCAGTACTTC.

V gene TRBV29-1 combines with J gene TRBJ2-3; D uncertain. V was pared by 3 bases and J by 4 bases, with 8 bases between. Per germline, CDR1 SQVTM and CDR2 ANQGSEA. The CDR3 consists of 12 residues. The CDR3 DNA sequence: TGCAGCGTTGAGGGCTTCGCAGATACGCAGTATTTT. It yields the protein CSVEGFADTQYF.